Listed below are T cell receptor beta chains from one sample, sequenced in a study of blood T cell repertoires in COVID-19. Using immunoSEQ multiplex PCR, the repertoire was profiled, and TCRdb retains in-frame clones only, with some absent. The table has approximately 300,000 clones, around 90% seen once. Sequenced input: peripheral blood. The source of these receptors is a woman between 35 and 50 years old with acute or convalescent COVID-19. Both conserved end residues are part of each CDR3. The order of the fields is V gene, clone size, J gene, D gene, CDR3 DNA, CDR3 protein. A D gene is named only where the DNA matches it firmly. Only some rows state a clone size, as once, few, many or a class for expanded clones.

TRBV5-5	once	TRBJ2-2	-	TGTGCCAGCAGCCCATTCGACACGATAGCGAACACCGGGGAGCTGTTTTTT	CASSPFDTIANTGELFF
TRBV27	-	TRBJ1-2	-	TGTGCCAGCGGCCCTTCCCACAGGAACTATATCGGCTACACCTTC	CASGPSHRNYIGYTF
TRBV5-1	-	TRBJ1-1	TRBD1	TGCGCCAGCAGCCCTCCGGGACAGGGGCCCCCAGGAAAAACTGAAGCTTTCTTT	CASSPPGQGPPGKTEAFF
TRBV5-1	-	TRBJ1-2	TRBD1	TGCGCCAGCGGGACAGACTATGGCTACACCTTC	CASGTDYGYTF
TRBV5-3	-	TRBJ1-6	-	TGTGCCAGAAGCTTCGACAGCTCCTATAATTCACCCCTCCACTTT	CARSFDSSYNSPLHF
TRBV30	-	TRBJ1-2	TRBD1	TGTGCCTGGAGTGATCCGGACAGGACAAACTATGGCTACACCTTC	CAWSDPDRTNYGYTF
TRBV30	-	TRBJ2-5	-	TGTGCCTGGAGCGCACAGCAAGAGACCCAGTACTTC	CAWSAQQETQYF
TRBV3-1/TRBV3-2	-	TRBJ2-1	-	TGTGCCAGCAGCCAAACAGGTAATGAGCAGTTCTTC	CASSQTGNEQFF
TRBV18	-	TRBJ1-2	-	TGTGCCAGCTCACCACGGAGCAGGGCAATCTATGGCTACACCTTC	CASSPRSRAIYGYTF
TRBV12-3/TRBV12-4	-	TRBJ1-1	-	TGTGCCAGCAGTCCTGATAGACACCCTGAAGCTTTCTTT	CASSPDRHPEAFF
TRBV27	-	TRBJ1-6	TRBD1	TGTGCCAGCAGTTTATTCAGGGGGGATTCACCCCTCCACTTT	CASSLFRGDSPLHF
TRBV5-1	-	TRBJ2-5	TRBD2	TGCGCCAGCAGCCTAAGACTAGCGGGGAGGCAAGAGACCCAGTACTTC	CASSLRLAGRQETQYF
TRBV5-4	-	TRBJ2-2	-	TGTGCCAGCAGCTTCCGAGGCACCACCGGGGAGCTGTTTTTT	CASSFRGTTGELFF
TRBV19	-	TRBJ2-3	-	TGTGCCAGTATGGGAGGGGGGTTCACAGATACGCAGTATTTT	CASMGGGFTDTQYF
TRBV19	-	TRBJ2-3	-	TGTGCCAGTAGTCGGCCCCTAATAGGGGCAGATACGCAGTATTTT	CASSRPLIGADTQYF